The 24 T cell receptor beta chains reported below all come from one sample, sequenced in a study of cytomegalovirus exposure and HLA in healthy donors. The PCR used 60 Vbeta and 13 Jbeta primers. Some clones are missing from TCRdb's copy, which holds only in-frame ones; the method was immunoSEQ multiplex PCR. The profile shows tens of thousands of clones, approximately 80% of them singletons. The specimen was PBMCs. Source of these receptors: a man aged 25 to 40 in good health and CMV-seronegative.

Only a few counts were recorded for this clone. The chain couples TRBV29-1 to TRBJ2-7, with D possibly TRBD2 on 5 matching bases. The CDR3 has 11 amino acids. Germline V gene lookup returns CDR1 SQVTM and CDR2 ANQGSEA. Deletions cut 0 bases from V and 5 bases from J, with 5 bases between. CDR3 residues: CSVEERDEQYF. CDR3 DNA sequence: TGCAGCGTTGAAGAGCGGGACGAGCAGTACTTC.

This clone was seen only once. V is TRBV5-5 and J is TRBJ2-7; TRBD1 aligns across 11 bases. V was clipped by 4 bases and J by 5 bases; unmatched bases: 2. There are 13 residues in the CDR3. Germline CDR1 reads SGHKS; CDR2 reads YYEKEE (reference sequence). CDR3 sequence (DNA): TGTGCCAGCAGCGGGACAGGGGGTAACGAGCAGTACTTC. Encoded protein: CASSGTGGNEQYF.

This clone showed up just a few times. The chain has TRBV28 and TRBJ1-1; TRBD1 might be the D (6 bases). V was trimmed by 6 bases and J by 0 bases, leaving 8 bases between them. Per germline, CDR1 MDHEN and CDR2 SYDVKM. This CDR3 spans 13 amino acids. The CDR3 DNA sequence: TGTGCCAGCAGCCAGGGGTTGAACACTGAAGCTTTCTTT. Protein sequence: CASSQGLNTEAFF.

The chain recombines TRBV7-9 with TRBJ1-6, with a tentative D call TRBD1 (6 bases). The V gene's germline CDR1 is SEHNR and CDR2 FQNEAQ (reference sequence). Trimming left V 1 base short and J 7 bases short, with 11 bases between. This CDR3 region has 15 residues. The CDR3 loop is CASSLVGTPNSPLHF. CDR3 bases: TGTGCCAGCAGCTTAGTAGGGACACCAAATTCACCCCTCCACTTT.

V gene TRBV2 combines with J gene TRBJ1-1; possible D gene TRBD1, 6 bases. Germline V gene lookup returns CDR1 SNHLY and CDR2 FYNNEI. The CDR3 is made up of 15 amino acids. The V gene lost 0 bases and the J gene lost 4 bases, with 12 bases spanning the gap. The CDR3 nucleotides read TGTGCCAGCAGTGAAGCGCTAGGGGGAACCACTGAAGCTTTCTTT. It is translated as CASSEALGGTTEAFF.

The chain carries TRBV4-2 and TRBJ2-5, with TRBD2 matching over 12 bases. The CDR3 spans 16 residues. The germline CDR1 and CDR2 sequences are LGHNA and YNFKEQ. J was trimmed by 5 bases and V by 4 bases; bases with no gene match: 8. The CDR3 loop is CASSPSSGGAGETQYF. For the CDR3, the DNA is TGTGCCAGCAGCCCATCTAGCGGGGGGGCAGGGGAGACCCAGTACTTC.

This clone was observed once. The chain couples TRBV19 to TRBJ2-2; no firm D call. The germline V and J ends were trimmed by 3 bases and 2 bases, with 7 bases remaining between them. Germline V gives CDR1 LNHDA, CDR2 SQIVND (reference sequence). The CDR3 is 14 residues long. The CDR3 DNA follows: TGTGCCAGTAGTATCAGCGTCAACACCGGGGAGCTGTTTTTT. The encoded protein is CASSISVNTGELFF.

The gene calls are TRBV7-9 and TRBJ2-1; 9 positions agree with TRBD2. This CDR3 contains 15 residues. The V gene end was trimmed by 1 base and the J gene end by 4 bases; junction bases not matched to a gene: 2. Germline V gives CDR1 SEHNR, CDR2 FQNEAQ (reference sequence). The CDR3 bases are TGTGCCAGCAGCTTAGGACTAGCGGTTTACAATGAGCAGTTCTTC. Protein: CASSLGLAVYNEQFF.

The V gene is TRBV6-6, the J gene TRBJ2-7; 12 bases align to TRBD2. With 6 bases clipped from V and 3 bases from J, the junction kept 0 bases outside the gene matches. This CDR3 contains 13 residues. Germline-derived CDR1 and CDR2 are MNHNY and SVGAGI (reference sequence). The CDR3 region is CASRLAGGYEQYF. The CDR3 nucleotides are TGTGCCAGCAGACTAGCGGGGGGCTACGAGCAGTACTTC.

This chain joins TRBV6-5 and TRBJ1-1; maybe TRBD1 (6 bases). This CDR3 has 15 amino acids. Trimming took off 6 bases at V and 1 base at J, with 15 bases between the two ends. CDR1 is MNHEY and CDR2 is SVGAGI in the germline V gene. CDR3 loop: CASRIQGNENTEAFF. CDR3 DNA: TGTGCCAGCAGAATCCAGGGGAACGAGAACACTGAAGCTTTCTTT.

V is TRBV29-1 and J is TRBJ1-2; no definite D call. The germline gives CDR1 SQVTM, CDR2 ANQGSEA. Between the trimmed V and J ends, which lost 4 bases and 7 bases, there was a span of 10 bases. This CDR3 spans 11 amino acids. In nucleotides, the CDR3 is TGCAGCGTTGGCAGCCCGGGTGGCTACACCTTC. Translated, it gives CSVGSPGGYTF.

The genes are TRBV2 and TRBJ2-5; D is possibly TRBD2 (6 bases). V was clipped by 11 bases and J by 3 bases, with 16 bases between them. Germline loops: CDR1 SNHLY, CDR2 FYNNEI. The CDR3 spans 13 residues. The CDR3 DNA follows: TGTGCCGTCAAGCCGGCGGGGAAAGAGACCCAGTACTTC. Its protein is CAVKPAGKETQYF.

The rearrangement links TRBV7-7 to TRBJ1-4; no firm D call. The V end was cut by 6 bases, the J end by 8 bases, with 19 bases between. Germline lookup yields CDR1 SSHAT and CDR2 FNYEAQ (reference sequence). The CDR3 loop spans 15 amino acids. CDR3 sequence reads: CASSFGSGDGEKLFF. The CDR3 bases are TGTGCCAGCAGTTTTGGGAGTGGGGATGGGGAAAAACTGTTTTTT.

The chain couples TRBV5-8 to TRBJ1-5; D may be TRBD1 (5 bases). Trimming stripped 2 bases from V and 4 bases from J, with 13 bases between. The CDR3 runs 15 residues. Germline CDR1 SGHTS, CDR2 YDEGEE. The CDR3 DNA is TGTGCCAGCAGCTTCCCCGACAGAACAAATCAGCCCCAGCATTTT. It translates to CASSFPDRTNQPQHF. Supplemented by reference TRBV5-8 and TRBJ1-5, the full variable domain reads EAGVTQSPTHLIKTRGQQATLRCSPISGHTSVYWYQQALGLGLQFLLWYDEGEERNRGNFPPRFSGRQFPNYSSELNVNALELEDSALYLCASSFPDRTNQPQHFGDGTRLSIL.

This clone came up once. V and J are TRBV5-1 and TRBJ2-3; 7 bases are a match to TRBD1. Unmatched junction bases numbered 5, after V lost 4 bases and J lost 0 bases. CDR3 length equals 15 residues. Germline V gives CDR1 SGHRS, CDR2 YFSETQ. The CDR3 loop is CASSGGQPSTDTQYF. CDR3 coding DNA: TGCGCCAGCAGCGGGGGACAGCCTAGCACAGATACGCAGTATTTT.

The rearrangement uses TRBV13 and TRBJ2-5; 11 nucleotides line up with TRBD1. J was trimmed by 7 bases and V by 5 bases; bases with no gene match: 3. Germline CDR1 PRHDT, CDR2 FYEKMQ (reference sequence). This CDR3 is built from 13 residues. CDR3: CASSIGQGATQYF. The CDR3 DNA is TGTGCCAGCAGCATCGGACAGGGGGCGACCCAGTACTTC.

This clone was picked up one time. The V and J genes are TRBV4-1 and TRBJ1-6; D is unclear. Trimming stripped 0 bases from V and 0 bases from J, with 12 bases between. Germline V gene lookup returns CDR1 MGHRA and CDR2 YSYEKL. The CDR3 runs to 18 residues. This chain's CDR3 is CASSQELAGSSYNSPLHF. The DNA of the CDR3 is TGCGCCAGCAGCCAAGAACTTGCAGGTAGCTCCTATAATTCACCCCTCCACTTT.

The CDR3 nucleotides are TGTGCCAGCAGAAGAGAGGGTCTTTCTCCTGAAGCTTTCTTT. It specifies CASRREGLSPEAFF. The chain links TRBV2 to TRBJ1-1, with unresolved D. V lost 6 bases to trimming and J lost 6 bases, with 17 bases between them. Looked up from germline, CDR1 is SNHLY and CDR2 is FYNNEI. The CDR3 is 14 residues long.

J is TRBJ1-2 and V is TRBV7-2; D perhaps matches TRBD1 (6 bases). Germline lookup yields CDR1 SGHTA and CDR2 FQGNSA. The CDR3 has 11 amino acids. Trimming pared 9 bases from V and 7 bases from J, leaving 12 bases between. The CDR3 sequence: CARQGFGGYTF. The CDR3 nucleotides read TGTGCCAGGCAGGGGTTTGGTGGCTACACCTTC.

This rearrangement joins TRBV5-5 to TRBJ1-1, with D hard to call. This CDR3 contains 12 residues. CDR1 and CDR2 (germline): SGHKS, YYEKEE (reference sequence). Between the trimmed V and J ends, which lost 2 bases and 3 bases, there was a span of 5 bases. Written as DNA, the CDR3 is TGTGCCAGCAGCTTAAGCCACACTGAAGCTTTCTTT. Translating gives CASSLSHTEAFF.

The V call is TRBV6-5, the J call TRBJ1-2, with 7 bases fitting TRBD1. This CDR3 spans 13 amino acids. CDR1 is MNHEY and CDR2 is SVGAGI in the germline V gene. V gave up 6 bases and J gave up 4 bases; unmatched junction bases: 5. The CDR3 sequence: CASSRQGRYGYTF. The CDR3 DNA sequence: TGTGCCAGCAGCCGACAGGGCCGCTATGGCTACACCTTC.

The chain has TRBV5-8 and TRBJ2-1; TRBD2 might be the D (6 bases). Trimming pared 6 bases from V and 0 bases from J, leaving 19 bases between. Germline V gene lookup returns CDR1 SGHTS and CDR2 YDEGEE. The CDR3 extends over 17 amino acids. The CDR3 loop is CASMGGPSLSSYNEQFF. CDR3 nucleotide sequence: TGTGCCAGCATGGGAGGCCCTTCTTTATCCTCCTACAATGAGCAGTTCTTC.

The chain links TRBV6-5 to TRBJ1-3, with D hard to call. CDR1 and CDR2 from the germline V gene are MNHEY and SVGAGI. The length of the CDR3 is 15 residues. V gave up 8 bases and J gave up 0 bases, with 14 bases separating them. The DNA for the CDR3 is TGTGCCAGCCACGGAGGTCCTAGCTCTGGAAACACCATATATTTT. It is translated as CASHGGPSSGNTIYF.

The J gene is TRBJ1-5, the V gene TRBV5-1; D not certain. Germline CDR1 and CDR2: SGHRS and YFSETQ. V lost 0 bases to trimming and J lost 0 bases, with 16 bases between them. The CDR3 totals 18 residues. The CDR3 DNA is TGCGCCAGCAGCTTGGATAAGGAAGGACTATATAGCAATCAGCCCCAGCATTTT. It encodes CASSLDKEGLYSNQPQHF.